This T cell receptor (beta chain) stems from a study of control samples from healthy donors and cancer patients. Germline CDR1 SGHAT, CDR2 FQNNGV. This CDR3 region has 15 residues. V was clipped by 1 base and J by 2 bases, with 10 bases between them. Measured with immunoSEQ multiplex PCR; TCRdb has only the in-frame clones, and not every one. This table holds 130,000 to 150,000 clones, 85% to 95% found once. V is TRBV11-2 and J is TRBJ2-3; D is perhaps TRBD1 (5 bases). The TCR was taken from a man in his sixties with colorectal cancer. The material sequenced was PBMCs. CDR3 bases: TGTGCCAGCAGCTTAGGACAGAAGTACACAGATACGCAGTATTTT. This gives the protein CASSLGQKYTDTQYF.